In its sample, the clone carrying this T cell receptor (beta chain) was seen a few times. Its matching antigen is unknown. The sample is drawn from a study of T cells in Graves' hyperthyroidism and ophthalmopathy. Findings and limits, study-wide: Expanded thyroid clonotypes (above 0.001) were mostly also found in blood.

This CDR3 comprises 14 residues. CDR1 is SNHLY and CDR2 is FYNNEI in the germline V gene. Trimming took 3 bases from V and 0 from J, leaving 8 bases between them. Researchers took RNA transcripts and amplified the TCR beta CDR3 regions from them. Carried out on the TCR CDR3, a first-round RT-PCR used the HTBI primer set. TCRdb called the multiplex PCR reads again in MiXCR, with one record for every CDR3 protein. The sample consists of hundreds of thousands of distinct CDR3 sequences, about 19% of them appearing once. A NOSPECS grade of at least 4, a Clinical Activity Score of at least 3 and duration under 3 months were recorded in ophthalmopathy patients. Diagnosing involved the use of clinical symptoms, serum thyroxine and TRAb, thyroid ultrasound and orbital computed tomography. Fresh peripheral blood, 10 ml, yielded the PBMCs.

This clonotype was sampled from a man in his fifties with Graves' ophthalmopathy. Material: blood. The chain employs TRBV2 and TRBJ1-1; D is perhaps TRBD1 (6 bases). The CDR3, as DNA: TGTGCCAGCAGTGAGGACAGAATGAACACTGAAGCTTTCTTT. Amino acid sequence: CASSEDRMNTEAFF.